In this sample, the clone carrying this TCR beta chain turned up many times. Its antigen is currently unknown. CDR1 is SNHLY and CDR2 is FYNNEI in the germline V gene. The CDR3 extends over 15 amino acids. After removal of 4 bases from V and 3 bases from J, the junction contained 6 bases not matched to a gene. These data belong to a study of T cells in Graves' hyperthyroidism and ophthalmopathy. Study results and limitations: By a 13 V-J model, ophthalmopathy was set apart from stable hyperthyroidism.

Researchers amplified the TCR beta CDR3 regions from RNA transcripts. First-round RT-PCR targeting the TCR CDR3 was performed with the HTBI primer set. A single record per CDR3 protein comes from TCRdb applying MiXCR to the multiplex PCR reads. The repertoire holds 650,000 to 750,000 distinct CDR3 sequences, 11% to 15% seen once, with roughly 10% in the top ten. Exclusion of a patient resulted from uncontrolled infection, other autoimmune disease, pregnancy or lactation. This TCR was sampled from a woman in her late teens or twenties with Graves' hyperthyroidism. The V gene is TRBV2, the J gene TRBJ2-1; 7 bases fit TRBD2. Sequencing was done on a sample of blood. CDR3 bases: TGTGCCAGCAGTGGGGGGGGAAGGGGCTACAATGAGCAGTTCTTC. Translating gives CASSGGGRGYNEQFF. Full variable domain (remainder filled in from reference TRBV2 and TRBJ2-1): EPEVTQTPSHQVTQMGQEVILRCVPISNHLYFYWYRQILGQKVEFLVSFYNNEISEKSEIFDDQFSVERPDGSNFTLKIRSTKLEDSAMYFCASSGGGRGYNEQFFGPGTRLTVL.